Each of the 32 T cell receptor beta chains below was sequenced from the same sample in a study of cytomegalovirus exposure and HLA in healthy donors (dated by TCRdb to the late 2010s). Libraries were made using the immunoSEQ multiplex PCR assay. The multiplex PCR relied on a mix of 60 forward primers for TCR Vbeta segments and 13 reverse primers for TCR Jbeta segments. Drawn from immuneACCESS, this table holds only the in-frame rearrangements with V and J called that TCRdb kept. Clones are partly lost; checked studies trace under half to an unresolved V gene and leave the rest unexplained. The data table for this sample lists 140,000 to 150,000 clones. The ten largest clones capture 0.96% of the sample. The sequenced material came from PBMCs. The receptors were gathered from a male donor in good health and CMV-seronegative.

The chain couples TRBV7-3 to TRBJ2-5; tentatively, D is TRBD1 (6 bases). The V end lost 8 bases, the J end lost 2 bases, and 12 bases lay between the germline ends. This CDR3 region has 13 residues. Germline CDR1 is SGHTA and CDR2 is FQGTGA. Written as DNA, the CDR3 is TGTGCCAGCGCAAGGACAGCACAAGAGACCCAGTACTTC. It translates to CASARTAQETQYF.

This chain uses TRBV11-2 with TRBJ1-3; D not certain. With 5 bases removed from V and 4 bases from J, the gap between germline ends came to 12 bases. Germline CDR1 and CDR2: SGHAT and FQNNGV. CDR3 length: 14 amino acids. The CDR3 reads CASSVSRGGNTIYF. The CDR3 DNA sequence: TGTGCCAGCAGCGTCTCGAGAGGCGGAAACACCATATATTTT.

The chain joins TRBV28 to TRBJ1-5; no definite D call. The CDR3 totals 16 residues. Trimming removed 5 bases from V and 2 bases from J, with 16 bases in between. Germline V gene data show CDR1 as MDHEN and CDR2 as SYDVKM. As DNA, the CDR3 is TGTGCCAGCAGTCCCCCCTGGCAACGGGGCAATCAGCCCCAGCATTTT. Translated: CASSPPWQRGNQPQHF.

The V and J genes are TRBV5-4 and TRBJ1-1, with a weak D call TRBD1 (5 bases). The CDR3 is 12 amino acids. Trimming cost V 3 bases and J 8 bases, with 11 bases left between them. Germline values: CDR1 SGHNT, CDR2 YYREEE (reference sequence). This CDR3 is CASSSGLLEAFF. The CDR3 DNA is TGTGCCAGCAGCTCGGGACTCCTAGAAGCTTTCTTT.

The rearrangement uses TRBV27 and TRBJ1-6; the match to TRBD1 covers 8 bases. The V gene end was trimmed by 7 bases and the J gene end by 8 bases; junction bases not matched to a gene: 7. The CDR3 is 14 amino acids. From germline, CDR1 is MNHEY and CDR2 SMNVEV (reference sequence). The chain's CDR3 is CASTWTGTYSPLHF. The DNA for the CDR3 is TGTGCCAGCACCTGGACAGGGACCTATTCACCCCTCCACTTT.

The CDR3 DNA is TGCAGTGCTAAACAGTATAACGAGCAGTACTTC. Translated, it gives CSAKQYNEQYF. The J gene is TRBJ2-7, the V gene TRBV20-1; D is uncertain. Trimming shortened V by 4 bases and J by 5 bases, and 9 bases separated the two germline ends. There are 11 residues in the CDR3. CDR1 is DFQATT, CDR2 SNEGSKA, per germline (reference sequence).

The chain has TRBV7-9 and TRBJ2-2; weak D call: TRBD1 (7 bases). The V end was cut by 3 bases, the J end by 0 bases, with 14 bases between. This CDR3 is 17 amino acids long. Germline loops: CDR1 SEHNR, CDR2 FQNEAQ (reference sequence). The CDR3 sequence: CASSLEGAATNTGELFF. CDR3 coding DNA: TGTGCCAGCAGCTTGGAGGGGGCAGCTACGAACACCGGGGAGCTGTTTTTT.

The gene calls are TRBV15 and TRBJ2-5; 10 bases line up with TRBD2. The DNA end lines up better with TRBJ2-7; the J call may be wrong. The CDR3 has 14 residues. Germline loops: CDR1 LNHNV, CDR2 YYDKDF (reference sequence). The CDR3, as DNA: TGTGCCACCTCCCGGACTAGCGGTTCCTACGAGCAGTACTTC. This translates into CATSRTSGSYEQYF.

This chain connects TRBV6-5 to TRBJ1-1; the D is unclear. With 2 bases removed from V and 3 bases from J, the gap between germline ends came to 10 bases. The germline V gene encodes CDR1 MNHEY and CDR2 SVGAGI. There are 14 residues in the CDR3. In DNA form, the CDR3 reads TGTGCCAGCAGTTACCGCGTAGGAGACACTGAAGCTTTCTTT. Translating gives CASSYRVGDTEAFF.

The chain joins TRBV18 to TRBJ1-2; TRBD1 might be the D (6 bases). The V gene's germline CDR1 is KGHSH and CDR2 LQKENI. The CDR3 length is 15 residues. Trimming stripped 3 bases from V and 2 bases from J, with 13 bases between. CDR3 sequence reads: CASSPGQLTNYGYTF. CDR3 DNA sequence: TGTGCCAGCTCACCCGGACAGCTAACCAACTATGGCTACACCTTC.

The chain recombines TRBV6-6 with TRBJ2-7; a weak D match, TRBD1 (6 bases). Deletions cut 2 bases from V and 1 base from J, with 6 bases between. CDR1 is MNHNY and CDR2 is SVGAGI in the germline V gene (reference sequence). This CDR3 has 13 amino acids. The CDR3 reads CASSYRGSYEQYF. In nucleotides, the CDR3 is TGTGCCAGCAGTTACAGGGGGTCCTACGAGCAGTACTTC.

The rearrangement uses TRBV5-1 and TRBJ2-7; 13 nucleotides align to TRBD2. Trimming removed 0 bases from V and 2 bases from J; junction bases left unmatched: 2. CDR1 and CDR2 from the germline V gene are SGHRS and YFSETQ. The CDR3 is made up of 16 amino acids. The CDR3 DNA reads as TGCGCCAGCAGCTTGGGCGGGACTAGCGGGGCCTACGAGCAGTACTTC. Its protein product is CASSLGGTSGAYEQYF.

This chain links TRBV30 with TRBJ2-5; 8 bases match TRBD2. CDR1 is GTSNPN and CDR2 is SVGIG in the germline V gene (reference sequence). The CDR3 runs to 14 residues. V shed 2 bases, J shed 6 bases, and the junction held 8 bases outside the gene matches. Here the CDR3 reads CAWSTGTSVQTQYF. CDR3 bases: TGTGCCTGGAGTACCGGGACTAGTGTGCAGACCCAGTACTTC.

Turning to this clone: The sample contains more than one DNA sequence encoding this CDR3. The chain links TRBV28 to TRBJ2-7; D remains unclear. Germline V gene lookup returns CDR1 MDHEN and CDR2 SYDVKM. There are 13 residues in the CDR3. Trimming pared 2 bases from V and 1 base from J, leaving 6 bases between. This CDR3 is CASSLGRSYEQYF. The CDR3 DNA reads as TGTGCCAGCAGTTTAGGCAGATCCTACGAGCAGTACTTC.

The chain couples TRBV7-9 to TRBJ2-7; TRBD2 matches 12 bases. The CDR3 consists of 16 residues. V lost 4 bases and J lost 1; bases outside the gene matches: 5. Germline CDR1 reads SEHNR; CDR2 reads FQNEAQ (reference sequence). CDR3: CASSSRTSGDSYEQYF. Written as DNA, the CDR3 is TGTGCCAGCAGCTCCCGGACTAGCGGGGATTCCTACGAGCAGTACTTC.

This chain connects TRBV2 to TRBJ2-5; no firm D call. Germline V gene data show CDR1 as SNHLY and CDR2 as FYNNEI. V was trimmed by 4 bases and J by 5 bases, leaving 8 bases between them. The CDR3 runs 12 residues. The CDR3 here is CASSVVVETQYF. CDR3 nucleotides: TGTGCCAGCAGTGTCGTAGTTGAGACCCAGTACTTC.

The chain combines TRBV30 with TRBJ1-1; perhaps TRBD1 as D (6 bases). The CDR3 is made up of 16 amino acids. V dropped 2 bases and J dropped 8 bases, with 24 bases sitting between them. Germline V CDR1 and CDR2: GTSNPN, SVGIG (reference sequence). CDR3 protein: CAWSLPSNDRSEEAFF. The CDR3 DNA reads TGTGCCTGGAGTCTGCCTTCCAACGACAGGTCCGAAGAAGCTTTCTTT.

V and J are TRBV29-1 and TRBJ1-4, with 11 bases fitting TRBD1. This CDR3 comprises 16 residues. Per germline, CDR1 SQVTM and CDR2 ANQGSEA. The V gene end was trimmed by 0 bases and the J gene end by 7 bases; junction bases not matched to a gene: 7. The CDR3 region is CSVEDETGTGGEKLFF. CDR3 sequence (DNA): TGCAGCGTTGAAGATGAGACCGGGACAGGGGGTGAAAAACTGTTTTTT.

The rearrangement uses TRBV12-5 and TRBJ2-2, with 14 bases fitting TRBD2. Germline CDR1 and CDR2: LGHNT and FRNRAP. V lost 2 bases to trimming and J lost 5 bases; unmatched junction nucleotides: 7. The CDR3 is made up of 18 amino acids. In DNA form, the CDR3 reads TGTGCTAGTGGTTTGACAGGACTAGCGGGAGGAGGAACCGGGGAGCTGTTTTTT. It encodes CASGLTGLAGGGTGELFF.

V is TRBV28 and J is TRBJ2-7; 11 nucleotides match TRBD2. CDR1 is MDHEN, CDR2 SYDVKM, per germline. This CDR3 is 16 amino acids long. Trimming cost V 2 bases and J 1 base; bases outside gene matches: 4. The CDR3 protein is CASSLPTSGGSYEQYF. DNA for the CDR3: TGTGCCAGCAGTTTACCAACTAGCGGGGGTTCCTACGAGCAGTACTTC.

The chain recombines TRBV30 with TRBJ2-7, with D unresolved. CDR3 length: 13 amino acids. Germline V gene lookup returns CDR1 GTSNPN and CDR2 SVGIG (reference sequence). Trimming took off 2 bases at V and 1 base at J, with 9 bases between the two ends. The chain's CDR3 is CAWSLGLSYEQYF. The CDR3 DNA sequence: TGTGCCTGGAGTCTAGGCCTTTCCTACGAGCAGTACTTC.

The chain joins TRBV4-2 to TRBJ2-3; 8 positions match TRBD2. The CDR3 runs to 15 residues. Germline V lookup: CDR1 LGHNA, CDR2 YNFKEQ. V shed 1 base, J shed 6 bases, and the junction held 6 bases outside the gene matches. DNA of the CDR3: TGTGCCAGCAGCCAAGTAGCGGGGTTTGGGGATACGCAGTATTTT. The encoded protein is CASSQVAGFGDTQYF.

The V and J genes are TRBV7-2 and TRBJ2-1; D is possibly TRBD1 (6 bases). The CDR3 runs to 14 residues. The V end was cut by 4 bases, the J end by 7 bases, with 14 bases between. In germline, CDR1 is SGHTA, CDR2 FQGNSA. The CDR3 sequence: CASSSRQDGNEQFF. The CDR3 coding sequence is TGTGCCAGCAGCTCCCGACAGGACGGGAATGAGCAGTTCTTC.

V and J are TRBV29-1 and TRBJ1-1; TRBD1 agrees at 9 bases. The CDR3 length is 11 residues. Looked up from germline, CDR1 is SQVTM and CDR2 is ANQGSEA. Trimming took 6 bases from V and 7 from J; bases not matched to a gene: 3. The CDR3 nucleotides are TGCAGCGTCAAGACAGGGGGTGAAGCTTTCTTT. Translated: CSVKTGGEAFF.

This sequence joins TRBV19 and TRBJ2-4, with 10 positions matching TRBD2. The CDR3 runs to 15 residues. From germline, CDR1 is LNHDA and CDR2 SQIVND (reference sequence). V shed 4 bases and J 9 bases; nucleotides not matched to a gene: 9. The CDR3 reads CASSTSGGTRGIQYF. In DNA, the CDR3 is TGTGCCAGTAGTACTAGCGGGGGAACCCGCGGCATTCAGTACTTC.

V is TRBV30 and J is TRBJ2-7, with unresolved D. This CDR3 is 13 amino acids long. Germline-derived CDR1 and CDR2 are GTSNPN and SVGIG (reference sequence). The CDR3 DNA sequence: TGTGCGCGGAGCACGAGGAGCTCCTACGAGCAGTACTTC. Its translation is CARSTRSSYEQYF. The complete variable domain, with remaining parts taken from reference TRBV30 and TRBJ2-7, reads SQTIHQWPATLVQPVGSPLSLECTVEGTSNPNLYWYRQAAGRGLQLLFYSVGIGQISSEVPQNLSASRPQDRQFILSSKKLLLSDSGFYLCARSTRSSYEQYFGPGTRLTVT.

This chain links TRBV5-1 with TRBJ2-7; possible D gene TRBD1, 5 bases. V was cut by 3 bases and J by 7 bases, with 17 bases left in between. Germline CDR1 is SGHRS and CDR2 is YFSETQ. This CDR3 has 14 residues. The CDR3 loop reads CASSSGTGLEEQYF. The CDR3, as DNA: TGCGCCAGCAGCTCTGGAACAGGTCTCGAGGAGCAGTACTTC.

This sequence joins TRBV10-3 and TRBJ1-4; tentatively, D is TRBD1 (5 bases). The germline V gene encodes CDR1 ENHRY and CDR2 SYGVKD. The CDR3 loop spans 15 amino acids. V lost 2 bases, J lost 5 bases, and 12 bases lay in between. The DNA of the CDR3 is TGTGCCATCAGTGAGAGCGACAGCCGGAATGAAAAACTGTTTTTT. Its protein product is CAISESDSRNEKLFF.

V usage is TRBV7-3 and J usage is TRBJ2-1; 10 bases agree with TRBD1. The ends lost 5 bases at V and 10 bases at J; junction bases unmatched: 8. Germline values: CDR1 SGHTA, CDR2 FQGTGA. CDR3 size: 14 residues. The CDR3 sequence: CASSLQTGGLEQFF. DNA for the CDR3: TGTGCCAGCAGCCTTCAGACAGGGGGCTTGGAGCAGTTCTTC.

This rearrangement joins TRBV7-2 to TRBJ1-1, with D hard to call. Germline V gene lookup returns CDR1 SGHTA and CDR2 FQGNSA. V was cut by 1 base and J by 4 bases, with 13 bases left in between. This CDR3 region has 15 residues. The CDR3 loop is CASSLGSGVRTEAFF. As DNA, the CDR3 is TGTGCCAGCAGCTTAGGGAGCGGGGTTCGCACTGAAGCTTTCTTT. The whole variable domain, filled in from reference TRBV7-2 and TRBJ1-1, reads GAGVSQSPSNKVTEKGKDVELRCDPISGHTALYWYRQSLGQGLEFLIYFQGNSAPDKSGLPSDRFSAERTGGSVSTLTIQRTQQEDSAVYLCASSLGSGVRTEAFFGQGTRLTVV.

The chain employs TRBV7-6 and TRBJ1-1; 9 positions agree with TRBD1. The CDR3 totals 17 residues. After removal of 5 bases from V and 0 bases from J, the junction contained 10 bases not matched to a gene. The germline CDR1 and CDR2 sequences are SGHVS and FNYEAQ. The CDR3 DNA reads TGTGCCAGCAGCGGGGGACAGGGCCCCTCTATGAACACTGAAGCTTTCTTT. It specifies CASSGGQGPSMNTEAFF.

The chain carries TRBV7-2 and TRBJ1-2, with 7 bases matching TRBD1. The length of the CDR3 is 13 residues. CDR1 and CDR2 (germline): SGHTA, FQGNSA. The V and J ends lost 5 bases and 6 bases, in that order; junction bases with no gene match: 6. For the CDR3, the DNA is TGTGCCAGCAGCCCAGGGGGAGGTGATGGCTACACCTTC. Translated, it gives CASSPGGGDGYTF.